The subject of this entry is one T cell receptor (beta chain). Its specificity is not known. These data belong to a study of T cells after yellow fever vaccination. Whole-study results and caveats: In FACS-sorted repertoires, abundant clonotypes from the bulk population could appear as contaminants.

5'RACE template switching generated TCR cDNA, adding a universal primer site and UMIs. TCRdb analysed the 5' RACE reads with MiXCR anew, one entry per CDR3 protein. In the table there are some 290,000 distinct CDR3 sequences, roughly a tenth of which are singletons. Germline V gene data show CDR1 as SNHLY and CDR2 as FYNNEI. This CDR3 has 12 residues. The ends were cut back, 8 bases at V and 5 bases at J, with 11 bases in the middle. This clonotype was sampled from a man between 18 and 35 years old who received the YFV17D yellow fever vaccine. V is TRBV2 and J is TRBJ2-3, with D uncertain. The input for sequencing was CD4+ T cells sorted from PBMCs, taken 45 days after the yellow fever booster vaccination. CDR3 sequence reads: CASRLVGDTQYF. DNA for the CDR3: TGTGCCAGCCGTCTGGTGGGAGATACGCAGTATTTT.